This paragraph covers one T cell receptor beta chain sequence. Its target is unknown. Amplification used 60 Vbeta primers and 13 Jbeta primers. Assay: immunoSEQ multiplex PCR; the TCRdb copy retains only in-frame clones and omits some. The sample has some 150,000 clones; around 73% are singletons. Between the trimmed V and J ends, which lost 2 bases and 8 bases, there was a span of 10 bases. This CDR3 comprises 13 residues. CDR1 SGHDT and CDR2 YYEEEE come from the germline V gene. This record belongs to a study of cytomegalovirus exposure and HLA in healthy donors. Overall study findings and caveats: In a later analysis, specific HLA alleles were associated with some 16,000 TCR beta sequences at a 0.05 false discovery rate. A later analysis appeared to link common viral pathogens to several of the most significant clusters.

Healthy bone marrow donors formed the donor group. Likely unrecorded immune exposures existed in these nominally healthy donors. The origin of this receptor is a female donor in good health and CMV-seronegative. The genes are TRBV5-6 and TRBJ1-4; tentatively, D is TRBD1 (5 bases). Sequencing input: PBMCs. DNA for the CDR3: TGTGCCAGCAGCTTAGGGGCTGGAGAAAAACTGTTTTTT. This gives the protein CASSLGAGEKLFF. The whole variable domain, filled in from reference TRBV5-6 and TRBJ1-4, reads DAGVTQSPTHLIKTRGQQVTLRCSPKSGHDTVSWYQQALGQGPQFIFQYYEEEERQRGNFPDRFSGHQFPNYSSELNVNALLLGDSALYLCASSLGAGEKLFFGSGTQLSVL.